This TCR beta chain was captured by sequencing in a study of CD8 T cells in ankylosing spondylitis. TCRdb fed the 5' RACE reads into MiXCR, producing one record per CDR3 protein. The table shows 250,000 or so distinct CDR3 sequences, with 15% to 20% occurring only once. This clonotype has more than one count but fewer than ten. The CDR3 is 14 residues long. V shed 6 bases and J 6 bases; nucleotides not matched to a gene: 4. The germline gives CDR1 SNHLY, CDR2 FYNNEI. The clonotype comes from a male donor with ankylosing spondylitis or in good health (not recorded which). This chain links TRBV2 with TRBJ1-5; TRBD1 agrees at 11 bases. The sequencing input was blood, either unsorted or a sorted T cell fraction (not recorded which). The CDR3 coding sequence is TGTGCCAGCAGACCGGGACAGGGGGTTCAGCCCCAGCATTTT. Its protein is CASRPGQGVQPQHF. The full variable domain, its missing parts supplied by reference TRBV2 and TRBJ1-5, is EPEVTQTPSHQVTQMGQEVILRCVPISNHLYFYWYRQILGQKVEFLVSFYNNEISEKSEIFDDQFSVERPDGSNFTLKIRSTKLEDSAMYFCASRPGQGVQPQHFGDGTRLSIL.